The present T cell receptor beta chain was sequenced within a study of beta chain features in type 1 diabetes. The ends were cut back, 4 bases at V and 4 bases at J, with 15 bases in the middle. CDR1 SGDLS and CDR2 YYNGEE come from the germline V gene. This CDR3 spans 15 amino acids. Study results and caveats: Researchers report that Type 1 diabetes patients had moderately but significantly shorter TCRB CDR3s across all four CD4+ subsets.

On this clone: The antigen is not known.

cDNA synthesis used the whole RNA isolate, giving expressed TCRB sequences. Assay used: immunoSEQ multiplex PCR; TCRdb lists only in-frame clones, some missing. This repertoire shows 150,000 to 200,000 clones, around 7.9% found once; its top ten account for approximately 0.54%. Source material: central memory CD4+ T cells from blood. The receptor was isolated from a man aged 18-30 years with type 1 diabetes. The rearrangement uses TRBV9 and TRBJ2-1; tentative D call: TRBD2 (6 bases). In DNA form, the CDR3 reads TGTGCCAGCAGCCCCTCACGTAGCGGTTACAATGAGCAGTTCTTC. Protein: CASSPSRSGYNEQFF.